This entry features one T cell receptor (beta chain) sequence. Its antigen is undetermined. These data come from a study of cytomegalovirus exposure and HLA in healthy donors. Across the whole study: Among around 400 genotyped donors, more than 65% fell in the Caucasian-associated ancestry cluster.

PCR involved 60 Vbeta and 13 Jbeta primers. The assay was immunoSEQ multiplex PCR, and TCRdb's table has in-frame clones only and misses some. The data contain tens of thousands of clones, about four fifths of them seen just once; the ten biggest clones take up roughly 5.9%. Overall study results and limits: Cytomegalovirus association was assigned to about 180 TCR beta chains. Within an earlier analysis, most TCR beta V segments proved productive either about 87% or about 30% of the time.

CDR1 is SGHNT, CDR2 YYREEE, per germline (reference sequence). CDR3 length: 17 amino acids. J was trimmed by 2 bases and V by 4 bases; bases with no gene match: 9. The V call is TRBV5-4, the J call TRBJ2-3; 11 bases fit TRBD2. Input material: PBMCs. This TCR derives from a young woman in good health and CMV-seropositive. DNA of the CDR3: TGTGCCAGCAGCCTATTGAAACTAGCGGGGGACACAGATACGCAGTATTTT. Translating gives CASSLLKLAGDTDTQYF.